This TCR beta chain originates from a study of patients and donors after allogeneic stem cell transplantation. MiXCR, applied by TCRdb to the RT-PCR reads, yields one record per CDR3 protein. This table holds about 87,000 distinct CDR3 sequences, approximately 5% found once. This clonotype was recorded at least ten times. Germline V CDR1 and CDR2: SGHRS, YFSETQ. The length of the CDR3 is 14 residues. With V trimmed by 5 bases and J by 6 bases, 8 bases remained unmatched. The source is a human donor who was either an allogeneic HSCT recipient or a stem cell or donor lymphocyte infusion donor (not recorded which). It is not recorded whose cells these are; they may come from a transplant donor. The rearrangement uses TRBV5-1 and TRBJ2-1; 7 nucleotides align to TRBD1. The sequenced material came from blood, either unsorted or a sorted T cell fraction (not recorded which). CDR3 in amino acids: CASSSDRVGNEQFF. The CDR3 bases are TGCGCCAGCAGTTCAGACAGGGTCGGCAATGAGCAGTTCTTC.